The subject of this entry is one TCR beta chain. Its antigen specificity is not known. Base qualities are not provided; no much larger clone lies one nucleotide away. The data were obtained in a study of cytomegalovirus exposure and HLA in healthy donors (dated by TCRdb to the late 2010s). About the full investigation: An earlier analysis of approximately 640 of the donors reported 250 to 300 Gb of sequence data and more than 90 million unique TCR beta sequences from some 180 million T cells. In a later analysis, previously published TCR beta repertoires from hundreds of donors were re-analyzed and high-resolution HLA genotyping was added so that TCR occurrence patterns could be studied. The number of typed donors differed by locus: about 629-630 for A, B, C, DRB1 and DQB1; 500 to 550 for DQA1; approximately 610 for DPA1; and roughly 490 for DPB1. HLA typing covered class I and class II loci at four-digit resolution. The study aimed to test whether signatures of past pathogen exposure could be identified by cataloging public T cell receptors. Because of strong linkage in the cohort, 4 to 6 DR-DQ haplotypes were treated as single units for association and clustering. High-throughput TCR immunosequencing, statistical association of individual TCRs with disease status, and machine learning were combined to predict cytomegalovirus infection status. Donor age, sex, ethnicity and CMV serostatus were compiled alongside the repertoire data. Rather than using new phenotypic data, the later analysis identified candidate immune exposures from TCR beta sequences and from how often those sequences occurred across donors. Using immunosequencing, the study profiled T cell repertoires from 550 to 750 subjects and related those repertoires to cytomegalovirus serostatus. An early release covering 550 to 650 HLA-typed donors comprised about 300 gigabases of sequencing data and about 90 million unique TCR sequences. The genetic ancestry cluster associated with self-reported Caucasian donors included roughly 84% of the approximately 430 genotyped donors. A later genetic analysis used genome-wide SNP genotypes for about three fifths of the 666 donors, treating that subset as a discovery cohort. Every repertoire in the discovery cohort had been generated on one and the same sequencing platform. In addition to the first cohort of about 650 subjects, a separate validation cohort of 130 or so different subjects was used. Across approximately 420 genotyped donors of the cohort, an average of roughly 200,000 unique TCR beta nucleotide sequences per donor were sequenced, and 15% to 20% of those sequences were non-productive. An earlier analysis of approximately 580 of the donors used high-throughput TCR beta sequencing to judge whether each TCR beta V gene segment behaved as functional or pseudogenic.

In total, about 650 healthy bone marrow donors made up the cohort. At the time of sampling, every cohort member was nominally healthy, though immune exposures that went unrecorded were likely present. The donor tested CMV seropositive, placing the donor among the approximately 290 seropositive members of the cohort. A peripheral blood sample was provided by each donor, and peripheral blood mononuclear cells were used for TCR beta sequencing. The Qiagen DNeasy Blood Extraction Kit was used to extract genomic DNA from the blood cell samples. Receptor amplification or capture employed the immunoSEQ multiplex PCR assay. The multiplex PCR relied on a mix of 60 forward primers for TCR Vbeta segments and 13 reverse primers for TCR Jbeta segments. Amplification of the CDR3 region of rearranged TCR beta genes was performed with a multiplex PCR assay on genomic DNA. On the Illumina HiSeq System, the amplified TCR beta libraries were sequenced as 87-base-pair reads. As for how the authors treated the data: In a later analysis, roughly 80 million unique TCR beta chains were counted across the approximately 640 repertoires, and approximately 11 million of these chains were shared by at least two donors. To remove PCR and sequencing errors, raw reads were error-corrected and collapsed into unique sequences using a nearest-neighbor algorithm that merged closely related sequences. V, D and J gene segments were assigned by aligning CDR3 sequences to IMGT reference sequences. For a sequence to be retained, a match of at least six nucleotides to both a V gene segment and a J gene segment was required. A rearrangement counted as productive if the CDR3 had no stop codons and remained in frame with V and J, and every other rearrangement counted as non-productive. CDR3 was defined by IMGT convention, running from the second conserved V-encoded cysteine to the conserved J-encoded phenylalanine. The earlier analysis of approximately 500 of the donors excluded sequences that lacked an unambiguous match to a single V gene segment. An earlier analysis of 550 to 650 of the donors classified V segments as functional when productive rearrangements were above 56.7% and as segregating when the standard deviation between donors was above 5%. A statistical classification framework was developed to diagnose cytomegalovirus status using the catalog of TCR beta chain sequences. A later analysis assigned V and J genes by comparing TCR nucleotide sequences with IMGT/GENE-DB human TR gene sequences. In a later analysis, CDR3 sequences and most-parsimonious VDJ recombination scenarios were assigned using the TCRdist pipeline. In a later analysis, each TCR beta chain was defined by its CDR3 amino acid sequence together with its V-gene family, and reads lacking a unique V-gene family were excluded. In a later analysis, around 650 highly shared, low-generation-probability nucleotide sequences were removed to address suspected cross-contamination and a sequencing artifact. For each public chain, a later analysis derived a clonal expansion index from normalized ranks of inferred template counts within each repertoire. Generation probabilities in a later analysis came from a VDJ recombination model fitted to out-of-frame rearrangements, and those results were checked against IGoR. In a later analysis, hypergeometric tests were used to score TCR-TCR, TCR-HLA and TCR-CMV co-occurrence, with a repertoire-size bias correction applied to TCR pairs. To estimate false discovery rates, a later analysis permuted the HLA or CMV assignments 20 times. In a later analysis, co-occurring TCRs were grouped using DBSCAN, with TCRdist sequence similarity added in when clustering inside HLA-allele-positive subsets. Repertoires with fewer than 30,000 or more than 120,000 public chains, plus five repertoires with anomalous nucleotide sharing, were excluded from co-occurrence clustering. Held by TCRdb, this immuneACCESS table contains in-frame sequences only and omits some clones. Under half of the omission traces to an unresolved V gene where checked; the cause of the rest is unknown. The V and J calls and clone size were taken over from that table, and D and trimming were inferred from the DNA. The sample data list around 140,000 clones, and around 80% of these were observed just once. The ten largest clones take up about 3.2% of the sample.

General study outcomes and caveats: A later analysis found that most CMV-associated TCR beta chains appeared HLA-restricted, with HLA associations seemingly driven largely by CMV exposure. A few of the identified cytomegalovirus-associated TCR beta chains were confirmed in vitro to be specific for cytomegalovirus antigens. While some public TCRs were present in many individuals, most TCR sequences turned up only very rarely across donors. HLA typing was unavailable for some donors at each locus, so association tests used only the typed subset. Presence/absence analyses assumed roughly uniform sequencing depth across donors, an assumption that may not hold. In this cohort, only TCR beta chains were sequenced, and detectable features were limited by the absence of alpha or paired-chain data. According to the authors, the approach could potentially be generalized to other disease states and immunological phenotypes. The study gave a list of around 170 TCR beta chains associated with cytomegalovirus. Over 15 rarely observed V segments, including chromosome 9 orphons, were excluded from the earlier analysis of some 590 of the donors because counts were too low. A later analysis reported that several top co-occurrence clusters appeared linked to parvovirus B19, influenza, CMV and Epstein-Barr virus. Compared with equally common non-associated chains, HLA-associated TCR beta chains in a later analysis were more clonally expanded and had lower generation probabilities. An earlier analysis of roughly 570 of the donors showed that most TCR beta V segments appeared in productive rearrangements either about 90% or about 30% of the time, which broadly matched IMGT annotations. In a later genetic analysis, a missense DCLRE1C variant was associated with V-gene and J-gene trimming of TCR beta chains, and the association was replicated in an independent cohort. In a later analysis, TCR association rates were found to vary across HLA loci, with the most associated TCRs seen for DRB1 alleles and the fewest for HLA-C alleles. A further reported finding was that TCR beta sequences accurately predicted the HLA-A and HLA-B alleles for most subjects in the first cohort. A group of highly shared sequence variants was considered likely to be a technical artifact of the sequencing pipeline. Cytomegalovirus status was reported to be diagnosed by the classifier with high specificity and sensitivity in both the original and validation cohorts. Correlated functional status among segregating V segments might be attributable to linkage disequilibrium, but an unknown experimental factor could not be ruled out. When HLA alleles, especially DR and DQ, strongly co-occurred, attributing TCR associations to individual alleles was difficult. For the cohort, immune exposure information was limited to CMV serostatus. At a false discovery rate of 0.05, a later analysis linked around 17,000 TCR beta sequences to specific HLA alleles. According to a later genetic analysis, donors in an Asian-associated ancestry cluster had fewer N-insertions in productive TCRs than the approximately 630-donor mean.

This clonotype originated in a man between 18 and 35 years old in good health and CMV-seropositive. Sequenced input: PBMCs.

DNA sequence: TGTGCCAGCAGCTCTGACTCGAACAATGAGCAGTTCTTC. It translates as CASSSDSNNEQFF. The sequence is built from TRBV7-9 and TRBJ2-1, with the D gene not clear enough to name. Based on the germline V gene (reference sequence), the CDR1 and CDR2 sequences are SEHNR and FQNEAQ. The CDR3 runs 13 amino acids, cysteine and phenylalanine included. The entry retains the CDR3 DNA only, 39 bases that are in frame from base 1. The junction shows trimming of 4 bases on V and 5 bases on J, plus 9 bases between the germline ends. Beyond the CDR3, the reference TRBV7-9 and TRBJ2-1 genes provide the residues; the full variable domain reads: DTGVSQNPRHKITKRGQNVTFRCDPISEHNRLYWYRQTLGQGPEFLTYFQNEAQLEKSRLLSDRFSAERPKGSFSTLEIQRTEQGDSAMYLCASSSDSNNEQFFGPGTRLTVL.